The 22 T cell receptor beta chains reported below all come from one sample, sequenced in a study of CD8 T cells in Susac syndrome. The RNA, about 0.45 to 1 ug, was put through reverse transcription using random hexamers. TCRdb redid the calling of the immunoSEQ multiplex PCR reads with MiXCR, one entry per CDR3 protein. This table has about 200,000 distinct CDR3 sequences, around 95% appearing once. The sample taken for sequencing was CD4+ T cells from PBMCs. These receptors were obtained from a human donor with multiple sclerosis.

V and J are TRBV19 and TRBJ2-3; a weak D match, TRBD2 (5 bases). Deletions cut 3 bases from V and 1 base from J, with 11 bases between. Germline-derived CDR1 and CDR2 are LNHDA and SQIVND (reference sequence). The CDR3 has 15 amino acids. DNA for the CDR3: TGTGCCAGTAGTATTACCGTCGGGGGCACAGATACGCAGTATTTT. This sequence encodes CASSITVGGTDTQYF.

The CDR3 loop reads CASRDTGTSYTDTQYF. The CDR3 DNA sequence: TGCGCCAGCAGGGACACCGGGACTAGCTACACAGATACGCAGTATTTT. The V gene is TRBV5-1, the J gene TRBJ2-3, with 9 bases fitting TRBD2. CDR1 is SGHRS and CDR2 is YFSETQ in the germline V gene. The V and J ends lost 5 bases and 2 bases, in that order; junction bases with no gene match: 9. The CDR3 has 16 residues.

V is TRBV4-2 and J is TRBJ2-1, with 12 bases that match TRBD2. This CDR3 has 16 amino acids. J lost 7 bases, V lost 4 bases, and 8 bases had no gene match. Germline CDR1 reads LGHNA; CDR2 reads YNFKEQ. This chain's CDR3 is CASSRQLAGGENEQFF. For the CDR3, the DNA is TGTGCCAGCAGCCGCCAGCTAGCGGGGGGGGAAAATGAGCAGTTCTTC.

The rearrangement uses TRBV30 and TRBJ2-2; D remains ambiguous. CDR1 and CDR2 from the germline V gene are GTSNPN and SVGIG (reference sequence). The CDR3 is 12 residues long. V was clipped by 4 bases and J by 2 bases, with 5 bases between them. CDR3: CAWKKNTGELFF. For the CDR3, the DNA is TGTGCCTGGAAAAAAAACACCGGGGAGCTGTTTTTT.

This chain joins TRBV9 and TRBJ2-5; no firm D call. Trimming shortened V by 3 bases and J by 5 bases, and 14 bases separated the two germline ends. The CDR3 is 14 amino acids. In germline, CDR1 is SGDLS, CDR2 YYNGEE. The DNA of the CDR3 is TGTGCCAGCAGCGAAAGACCCCAGTCGGAGACCCAGTACTTC. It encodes CASSERPQSETQYF.

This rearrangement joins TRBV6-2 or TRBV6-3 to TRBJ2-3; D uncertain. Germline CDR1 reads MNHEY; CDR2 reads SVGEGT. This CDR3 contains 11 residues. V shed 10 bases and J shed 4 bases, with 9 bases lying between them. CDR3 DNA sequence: TGTGCCACCGCCATGTCAGATACGCAGTATTTT. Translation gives CATAMSDTQYF.

The CDR3 protein is CAWSGGGGYTF. CDR3 in DNA: TGTGCCTGGAGTGGCGGGGGTGGCTACACCTTC. The chain carries TRBV30 and TRBJ1-2, with a tentative D call TRBD1 (5 bases). The ends were cut back, 1 base at V and 7 bases at J, with 7 bases in the middle. The germline gives CDR1 GTSNPN, CDR2 SVGIG (reference sequence). This CDR3 region has 11 residues.

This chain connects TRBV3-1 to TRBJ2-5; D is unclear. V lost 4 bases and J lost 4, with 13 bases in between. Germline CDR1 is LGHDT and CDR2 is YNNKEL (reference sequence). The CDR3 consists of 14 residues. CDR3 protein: CASSPLPERETQYF. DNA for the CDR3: TGTGCCAGCAGCCCCCTCCCAGAGAGAGAGACCCAGTACTTC.

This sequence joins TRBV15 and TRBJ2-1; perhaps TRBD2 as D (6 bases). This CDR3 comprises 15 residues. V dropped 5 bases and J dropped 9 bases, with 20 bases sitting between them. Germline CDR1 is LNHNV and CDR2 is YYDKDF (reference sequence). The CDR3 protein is CATSVRDSLLVEQFF. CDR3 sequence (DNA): TGTGCCACCAGCGTCCGGGACTCGCTTCTTGTTGAGCAGTTCTTC. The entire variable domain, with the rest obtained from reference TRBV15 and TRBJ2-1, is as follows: DAMVIQNPRYQVTQFGKPVTLSCSQTLNHNVMYWYQQKSSQAPKLLFHYYDKDFNNEADTPDNFQSRRPNTSFCFLDIRSPGLGDTAMYLCATSVRDSLLVEQFFGPGTRLTVL.

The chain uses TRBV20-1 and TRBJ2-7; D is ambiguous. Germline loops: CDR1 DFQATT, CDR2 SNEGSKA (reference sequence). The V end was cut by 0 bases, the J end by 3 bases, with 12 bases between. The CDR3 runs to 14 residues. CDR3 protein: CSARDSAALYEQYF. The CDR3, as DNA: TGCAGTGCTAGAGACTCCGCCGCACTCTACGAGCAGTACTTC.

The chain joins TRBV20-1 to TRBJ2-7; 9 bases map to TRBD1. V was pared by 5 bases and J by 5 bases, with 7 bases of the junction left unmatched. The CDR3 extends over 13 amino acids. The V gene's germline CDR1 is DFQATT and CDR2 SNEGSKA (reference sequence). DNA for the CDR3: TGCAGTGCTCGGGGGGACAGGGACGACGAGCAGTACTTC. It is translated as CSARGDRDDEQYF.

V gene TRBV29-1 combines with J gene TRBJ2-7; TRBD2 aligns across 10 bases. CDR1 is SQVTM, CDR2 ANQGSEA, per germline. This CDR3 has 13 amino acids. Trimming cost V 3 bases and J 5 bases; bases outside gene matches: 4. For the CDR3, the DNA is TGCAGCGTTGATACTAGCGGGGCCCACGAGCAGTACTTC. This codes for CSVDTSGAHEQYF.

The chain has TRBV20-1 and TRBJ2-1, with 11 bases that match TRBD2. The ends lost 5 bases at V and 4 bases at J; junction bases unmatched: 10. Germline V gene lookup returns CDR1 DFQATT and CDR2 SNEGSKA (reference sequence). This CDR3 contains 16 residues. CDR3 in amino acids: CSALPGTSGVYNEQFF. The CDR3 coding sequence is TGCAGTGCTCTGCCTGGGACTAGCGGAGTATACAATGAGCAGTTCTTC.

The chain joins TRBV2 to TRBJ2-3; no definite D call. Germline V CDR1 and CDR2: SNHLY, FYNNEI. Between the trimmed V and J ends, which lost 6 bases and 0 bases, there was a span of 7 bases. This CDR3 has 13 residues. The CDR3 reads CASRALSTDTQYF. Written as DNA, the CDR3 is TGTGCCAGCAGAGCGCTAAGCACAGATACGCAGTATTTT.

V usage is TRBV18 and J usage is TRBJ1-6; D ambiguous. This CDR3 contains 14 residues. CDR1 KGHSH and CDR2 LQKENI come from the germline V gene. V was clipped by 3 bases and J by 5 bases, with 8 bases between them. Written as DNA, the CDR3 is TGTGCCAGCTCACCGAGACCGAATAATTCACCCCTCCACTTT. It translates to CASSPRPNNSPLHF.

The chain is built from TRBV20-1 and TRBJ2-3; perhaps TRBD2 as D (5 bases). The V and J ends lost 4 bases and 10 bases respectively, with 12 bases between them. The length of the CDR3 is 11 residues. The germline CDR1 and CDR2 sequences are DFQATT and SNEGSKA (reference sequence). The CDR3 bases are TGCAGTGCTACGGCGACCGGGGCGCAGTATTTT. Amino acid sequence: CSATATGAQYF.

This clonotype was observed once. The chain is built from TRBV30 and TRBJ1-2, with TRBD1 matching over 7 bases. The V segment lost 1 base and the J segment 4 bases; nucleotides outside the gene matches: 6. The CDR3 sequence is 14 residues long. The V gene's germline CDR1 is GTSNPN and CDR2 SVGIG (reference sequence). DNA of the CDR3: TGTGCCTGGAGTGGGGCAGGGGGTGCCTATGGCTACACCTTC. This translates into CAWSGAGGAYGYTF. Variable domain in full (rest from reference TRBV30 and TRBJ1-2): SQTIHQWPATLVQPVGSPLSLECTVEGTSNPNLYWYRQAAGRGLQLLFYSVGIGQISSEVPQNLSASRPQDRQFILSSKKLLLSDSGFYLCAWSGAGGAYGYTFGSGTRLTVV.

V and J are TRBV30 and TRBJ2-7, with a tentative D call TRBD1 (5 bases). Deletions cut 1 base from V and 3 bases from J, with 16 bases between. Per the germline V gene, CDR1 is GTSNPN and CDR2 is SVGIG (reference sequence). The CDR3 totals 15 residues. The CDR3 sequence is CAWSERGKGGYEQYF. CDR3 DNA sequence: TGTGCCTGGAGTGAAAGGGGCAAGGGTGGCTACGAGCAGTACTTC. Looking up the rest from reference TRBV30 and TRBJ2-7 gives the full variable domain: SQTIHQWPATLVQPVGSPLSLECTVEGTSNPNLYWYRQAAGRGLQLLFYSVGIGQISSEVPQNLSASRPQDRQFILSSKKLLLSDSGFYLCAWSERGKGGYEQYFGPGTRLTVT.

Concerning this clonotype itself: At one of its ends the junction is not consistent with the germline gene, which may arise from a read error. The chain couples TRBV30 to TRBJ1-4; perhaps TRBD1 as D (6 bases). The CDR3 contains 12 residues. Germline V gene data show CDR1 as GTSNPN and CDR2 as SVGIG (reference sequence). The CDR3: CAWSRGGTIVNF. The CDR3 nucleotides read TGTGCCTGGAGCCGAGGGGGGACTATCGTCAATTTT.

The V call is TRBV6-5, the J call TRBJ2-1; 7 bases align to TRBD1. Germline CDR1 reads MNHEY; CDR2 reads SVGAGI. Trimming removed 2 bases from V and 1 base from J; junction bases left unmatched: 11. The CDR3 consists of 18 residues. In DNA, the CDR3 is TGTGCCAGCAGTTACGAGGGGGCCGGTCCGAATTCCTACAATGAGCAGTTCTTC. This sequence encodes CASSYEGAGPNSYNEQFF.

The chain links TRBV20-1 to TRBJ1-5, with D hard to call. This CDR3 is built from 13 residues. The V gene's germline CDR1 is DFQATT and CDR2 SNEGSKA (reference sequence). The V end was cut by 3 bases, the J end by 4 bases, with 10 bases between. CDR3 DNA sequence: TGCAGTGCTAGGACTGATACAAATCAGCCCCAGCATTTT. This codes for CSARTDTNQPQHF.

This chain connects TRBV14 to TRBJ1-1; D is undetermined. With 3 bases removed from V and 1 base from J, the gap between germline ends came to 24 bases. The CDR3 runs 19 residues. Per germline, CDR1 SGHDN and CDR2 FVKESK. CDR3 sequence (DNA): TGTGCCAGCAGCCATCCCCCATCGGGCCCACGACGGAAGAACACTGAAGCTTTCTTT. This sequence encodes CASSHPPSGPRRKNTEAFF.